One and the same sample provided the 20 T cell receptor beta chains below, sequenced in a study of shared clonotypes between healthy human individuals. Clones were sequenced by immunoSEQ multiplex PCR, and TCRdb holds only the in-frame ones, with some missing. The sample lists nearly 1,000,000 clones, less than 85% occurring once. Sequenced: memory CD4+ T cells sorted from blood. Subset denoted: CD45RA-negative fraction. The receptor set was obtained from a man between 18 and 35 years old in good health.

This clone is a singleton in its sample. The chain carries TRBV29-1 and TRBJ2-3; possibly TRBD1 or TRBD2 for D (5 bases each). V lost 2 bases and J lost 0, with 12 bases in between. Germline V gives CDR1 SQVTM, CDR2 ANQGSEA. The CDR3 is made up of 15 amino acids. The CDR3 protein is CSVETPGASTDTQYF. The CDR3 DNA reads as TGCAGCGTTGAAACCCCCGGGGCGAGCACAGATACGCAGTATTTT.

This clone was recorded once. The V call is TRBV5-1, the J call TRBJ1-2; 8 nucleotides match TRBD1. The trim removed 3 bases at V and 0 bases at J, leaving 10 bases unmatched. The CDR3 length is 17 residues. CDR1 is SGHRS, CDR2 YFSETQ, per germline. CDR3 region: CASSWGDRGLTNYGYTF. DNA of the CDR3: TGCGCCAGCAGCTGGGGCGACAGGGGTCTTACTAACTATGGCTACACCTTC.

The table lists this clone with many counts. This chain links TRBV7-2 with TRBJ2-7; D unresolved. This CDR3 has 15 amino acids. Per germline, CDR1 SGHTA and CDR2 FQGNSA. V dropped 3 bases and J dropped 3 bases, with 15 bases sitting between them. The CDR3 sequence: CASSFGKGQGYEQYF. DNA for the CDR3: TGTGCCAGCAGCTTCGGAAAAGGTCAAGGCTACGAGCAGTACTTC.

This clone has a handful of counts. V and J are TRBV29-1 and TRBJ1-1; no reliable D call. Trimming shortened V by 4 bases and J by 6 bases, and 9 bases separated the two germline ends. The CDR3 has 11 amino acids. Germline values: CDR1 SQVTM, CDR2 ANQGSEA. DNA of the CDR3: TGCAGCGTTGTATTTAGGTCTGAAGCTTTCTTT. It yields the protein CSVVFRSEAFF.

This chain joins TRBV5-4 and TRBJ2-2, with TRBD2 identical over 9 bases. Germline V lookup: CDR1 SGHNT, CDR2 YYREEE (reference sequence). V was clipped by 6 bases and J by 2 bases; unmatched bases: 11. This CDR3 has 17 amino acids. CDR3 sequence: CASNQSPSGVNTGELFF. The CDR3 coding sequence is TGTGCCAGCAACCAAAGCCCTAGCGGGGTTAACACCGGGGAGCTGTTTTTT.

The V and J genes are TRBV6-4 and TRBJ2-3, with 8 bases matching TRBD2. Germline CDR1 MRHNA, CDR2 SNTAGT. The ends lost 3 bases at V and 0 bases at J; junction bases unmatched: 2. The CDR3 loop spans 15 amino acids. CDR3 amino acids: CASSESSGSTDTQYF. CDR3 sequence (DNA): TGTGCCAGCAGTGAGTCTAGCGGGAGCACAGATACGCAGTATTTT.

The chain couples TRBV25-1 to TRBJ1-2; tentatively, D is TRBD1 (6 bases). V lost 6 bases and J 9 bases, leaving 17 bases between the germline ends. The CDR3 totals 13 residues. The germline gives CDR1 MGHDK, CDR2 SYGVNS. CDR3 nucleotides: TGTGCCAGCAGGGGGGCCGGGGAGGGCAGCTACACCTTC. This encodes CASRGAGEGSYTF.

This rearrangement joins TRBV7-9 to TRBJ2-5, with TRBD2 matching over 8 bases. Germline V gene lookup returns CDR1 SEHNR and CDR2 FQNEAQ (reference sequence). J gave up 3 bases and V 5 bases, and 11 bases lay outside the gene matches. This CDR3 comprises 16 residues. As DNA, the CDR3 is TGTGCCAGCAGCCCTTTCCGCGGGGGGCTGGAAGAGACCCAGTACTTC. Encoded protein: CASSPFRGGLEETQYF. Full variable domain (rest looked up from reference TRBV7-9 and TRBJ2-5): DTGVSQNPRHKITKRGQNVTFRCDPISEHNRLYWYRQTLGQGPEFLTYFQNEAQLEKSRLLSDRFSAERPKGSFSTLEIQRTEQGDSAMYLCASSPFRGGLEETQYFGPGTRLLVL.

The chain employs TRBV6-1 and TRBJ2-7; 11 nucleotides align to TRBD2. Germline CDR1 and CDR2: MNHNS and SASEGT. This CDR3 region has 19 residues. V lost 2 bases to trimming and J lost 3 bases; unmatched junction nucleotides: 15. As DNA, the CDR3 is TGTGCCAGCAGTGAAAAAGGGACATTAGCGACTAGCGGGAACTACGAGCAGTACTTC. Protein: CASSEKGTLATSGNYEQYF.

The V gene is TRBV5-1, the J gene TRBJ1-6; D is undetermined. Trimming removed 0 bases from V and 0 bases from J, with 10 bases in between. The CDR3 sequence is 17 residues long. From germline, CDR1 is SGHRS and CDR2 YFSETQ. The CDR3 DNA is TGCGCCAGCAGCTTGGGCAGTTTCAGCTCCTATAATTCACCCCTCCACTTT. Amino acid sequence: CASSLGSFSSYNSPLHF.

This clone was seen ten or more times. V gene TRBV7-8 combines with J gene TRBJ1-1; D unclear. This CDR3 has 13 residues. Germline CDR1 SGHVS, CDR2 FQNEAQ. V was pared by 0 bases and J by 4 bases, with 6 bases between. This CDR3 is CASSLAGITEAFF. The CDR3 bases are TGTGCCAGCAGCTTAGCTGGAATCACTGAAGCTTTCTTT.

The chain employs TRBV7-2 and TRBJ1-4; 8 bases agree with TRBD1. With V trimmed by 1 base and J by 5 bases, 6 bases remained unmatched. Germline CDR1 and CDR2: SGHTA and FQGNSA. This CDR3 is 16 amino acids long. The chain's CDR3 is CASSLVWDRQNEKLFF. The CDR3, as DNA: TGTGCCAGCAGCTTAGTTTGGGACAGGCAGAATGAAAAACTGTTTTTT.

V and J are TRBV28 and TRBJ2-3, with 10 bases fitting TRBD1. The CDR3 loop spans 14 amino acids. CDR1 is MDHEN and CDR2 is SYDVKM in the germline V gene. V gave up 8 bases and J gave up 3 bases; unmatched junction bases: 5. CDR3: CASHDRGRTDTQYF. In nucleotides, the CDR3 is TGTGCCAGCCACGACAGGGGGCGTACAGATACGCAGTATTTT.

The chain recombines TRBV6-6 with TRBJ1-2, with a possible D match to TRBD1 (5 bases). V lost 7 bases and J 4 bases, leaving 19 bases between the germline ends. The V gene's germline CDR1 is MNHNY and CDR2 SVGAGI (reference sequence). This CDR3 has 15 residues. The CDR3 DNA sequence: TGTGCCAGCACCCAAGACCCGACAGCCCTCTATGGCTACACCTTC. Its translation is CASTQDPTALYGYTF.

This chain connects TRBV7-8 to TRBJ2-1; D call uncertain. Germline V gene lookup returns CDR1 SGHVS and CDR2 FQNEAQ. The ends were cut back, 5 bases at V and 9 bases at J, with 8 bases in the middle. CDR3 length equals 11 residues. The DNA of the CDR3 is TGTGCCAGCAGCATTAAGGGTGAGCAGTTCTTC. Translating gives CASSIKGEQFF.

The chain carries TRBV7-6 and TRBJ2-7; D gene unclear. The germline V and J ends were trimmed by 5 bases and 1 base, with 9 bases remaining between them. CDR3 length: 13 amino acids. CDR1 and CDR2 from the germline V gene are SGHVS and FNYEAQ. The CDR3 DNA follows: TGTGCCAGCAGCCTACGCCGTTCCTACGAGCAGTACTTC. Amino acid sequence: CASSLRRSYEQYF.

The rearrangement joins TRBV10-1 to TRBJ2-5, with 8 nucleotides matching TRBD2. The CDR3 runs 16 residues. Germline lookup yields CDR1 WNHNN and CDR2 SYGVQD (reference sequence). Trimming cost V 6 bases and J 1 base; bases outside gene matches: 10. This CDR3 is CASSALGLAGQETQYF. The CDR3 region has the DNA TGCGCCAGCAGCGCCCTGGGCCTAGCGGGCCAAGAGACCCAGTACTTC.

This clone was seen a single time. The chain has TRBV6-1 and TRBJ1-6; weak D call: TRBD1 (5 bases). Germline CDR1 is MNHNS and CDR2 is SASEGT. V was cut by 0 bases and J by 7 bases, with 13 bases left in between. The CDR3 spans 16 residues. The CDR3 coding sequence is TGTGCCAGCAGTGAAGCTGGGGGTTGGGGGAATTCACCCCTCCACTTT. It codes for CASSEAGGWGNSPLHF.

This clone was picked up a small number of times. This chain connects TRBV5-6 to TRBJ2-3, with 11 nucleotides matching TRBD2. The CDR3 loop spans 17 amino acids. The germline V gene encodes CDR1 SGHDT and CDR2 YYEEEE. Trimming cost V 4 bases and J 4 bases; bases outside gene matches: 11. CDR3 amino acids: CASSSWGTSGLPDTQYF. The CDR3 nucleotides are TGTGCCAGCAGCAGTTGGGGGACTAGCGGACTCCCAGATACGCAGTATTTT. Supplemented by reference TRBV5-6 and TRBJ2-3, the full variable domain reads DAGVTQSPTHLIKTRGQQVTLRCSPKSGHDTVSWYQQALGQGPQFIFQYYEEEERQRGNFPDRFSGHQFPNYSSELNVNALLLGDSALYLCASSSWGTSGLPDTQYFGPGTRLTVL.

This clone has a single count. This chain connects TRBV5-1 to TRBJ2-3; the D is unclear. Germline CDR1 and CDR2: SGHRS and YFSETQ. The CDR3 sequence is 14 residues long. V shed 0 bases and J shed 2 bases, with 7 bases lying between them. CDR3 sequence reads: CASSLASITDTQYF. CDR3 nucleotides: TGCGCCAGCAGCTTGGCCAGTATCACAGATACGCAGTATTTT.